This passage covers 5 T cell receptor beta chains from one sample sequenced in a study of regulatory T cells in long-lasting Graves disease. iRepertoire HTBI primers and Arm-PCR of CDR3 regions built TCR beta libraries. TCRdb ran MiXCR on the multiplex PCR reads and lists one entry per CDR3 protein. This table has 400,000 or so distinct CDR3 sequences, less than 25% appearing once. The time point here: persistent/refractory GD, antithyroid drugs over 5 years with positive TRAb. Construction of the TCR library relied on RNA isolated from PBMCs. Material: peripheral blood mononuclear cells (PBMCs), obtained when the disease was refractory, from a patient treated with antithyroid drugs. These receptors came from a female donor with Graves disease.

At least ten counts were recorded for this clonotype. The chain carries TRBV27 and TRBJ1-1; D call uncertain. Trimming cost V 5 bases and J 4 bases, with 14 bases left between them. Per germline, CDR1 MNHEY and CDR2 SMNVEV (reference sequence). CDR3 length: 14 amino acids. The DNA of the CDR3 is TGTGCCAGCAGTATTGCCACGTTTTCCACTGAAGCTTTCTTT. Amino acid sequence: CASSIATFSTEAFF.

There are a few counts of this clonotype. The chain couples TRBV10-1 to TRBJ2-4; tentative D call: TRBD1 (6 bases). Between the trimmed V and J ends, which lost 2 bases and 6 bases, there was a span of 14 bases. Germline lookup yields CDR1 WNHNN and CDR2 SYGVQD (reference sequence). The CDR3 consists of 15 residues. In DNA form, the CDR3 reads TGCGCCAGCAGTGAGGGACAGTCACAAGGAAACATTCAGTACTTC. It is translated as CASSEGQSQGNIQYF.

The CDR3 region has the DNA TGTGCCAGCAGCTTAGTAGAACAGGGGGCGTTTGAGACCCAGTACTTC. Protein product: CASSLVEQGAFETQYF. This chain connects TRBV7-2 to TRBJ2-5; TRBD1 agrees at 9 bases. Per germline, CDR1 SGHTA and CDR2 FQGNSA. The junction had 8 bases not matched to a gene; V was cut back by 1 base and J by 5 bases. The CDR3 is made up of 16 amino acids.

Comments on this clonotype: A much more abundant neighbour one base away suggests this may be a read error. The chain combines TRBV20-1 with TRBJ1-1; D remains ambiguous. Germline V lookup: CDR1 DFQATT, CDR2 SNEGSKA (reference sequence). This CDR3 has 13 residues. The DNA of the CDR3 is TGCAGTGCTACCTGGACGGGGAACACTGAAGCTTCCTTT. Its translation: CSATWTGNTEASF.

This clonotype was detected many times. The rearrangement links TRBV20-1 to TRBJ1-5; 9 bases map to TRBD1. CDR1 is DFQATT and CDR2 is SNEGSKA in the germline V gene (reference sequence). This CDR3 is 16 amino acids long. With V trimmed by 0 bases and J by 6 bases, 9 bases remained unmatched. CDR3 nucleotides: TGCAGTGCTAGAGACGCGGACAGGGGTGAGAGTCAGCCCCAGCATTTT. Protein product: CSARDADRGESQPQHF.